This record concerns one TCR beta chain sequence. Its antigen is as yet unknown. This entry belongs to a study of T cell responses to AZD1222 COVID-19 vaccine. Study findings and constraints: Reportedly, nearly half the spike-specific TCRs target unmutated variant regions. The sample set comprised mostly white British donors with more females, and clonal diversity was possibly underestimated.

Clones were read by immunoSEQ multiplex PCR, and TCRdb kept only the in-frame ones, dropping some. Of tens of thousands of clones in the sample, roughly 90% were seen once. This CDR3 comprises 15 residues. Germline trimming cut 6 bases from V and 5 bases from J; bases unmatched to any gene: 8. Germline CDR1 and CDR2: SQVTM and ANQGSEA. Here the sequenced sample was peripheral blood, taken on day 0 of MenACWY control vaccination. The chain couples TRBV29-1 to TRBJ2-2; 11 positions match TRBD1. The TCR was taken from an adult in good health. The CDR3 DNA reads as TGCAGCGTCGCCGGGACAGGGGGTAGGACCGGGGAGCTGTTTTTT. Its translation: CSVAGTGGRTGELFF.